The next 18 T cell receptor beta chains were all read from a single sample in a study of human versus mouse CDR3 diversity and MHC coevolution. TCRdb's copy holds only in-frame clones and misses some; the assay was immunoSEQ multiplex PCR. The sample holds about 81,000 clones, approximately 92% seen once. Sample: naive CD4+ T cells from blood. As for subset: CD45RO-negative CD62L-positive naive CD4 T cells. The source of these receptors is a person aged 30 to 70 in good health.

V and J are TRBV27 and TRBJ2-7; D might be TRBD1 (5 bases). The CDR3 is made up of 15 amino acids. Looked up from germline, CDR1 is MNHEY and CDR2 is SMNVEV (reference sequence). V shed 3 bases and J shed 2 bases, with 14 bases lying between them. The CDR3 DNA sequence: TGTGCCAGCAGTTTCTTATGGGCAGGGCCCTACGAGCAGTACTTC. Its protein product is CASSFLWAGPYEQYF.

The genes are TRBV27 and TRBJ2-7; D not certain. With 2 bases removed from V and 4 bases from J, the gap between germline ends came to 12 bases. This CDR3 contains 14 residues. Germline-derived CDR1 and CDR2 are MNHEY and SMNVEV (reference sequence). The CDR3 nucleotides read TGTGCCAGCAGTTTACGGCGGAGTACTTACGAGCAGTACTTC. Protein sequence: CASSLRRSTYEQYF.

The CDR3 DNA follows: TGTGCCAGCAGCAATCGTTGGCCCGGAGGCAATCAGCCCCAGCATTTT. Its translation: CASSNRWPGGNQPQHF. This chain joins TRBV5-6 and TRBJ1-5, with D unclear. Germline assignment: CDR1 SGHDT and CDR2 YYEEEE. Trimming took 4 bases from V and 2 from J, leaving 16 bases between them. This CDR3 region has 16 residues.

This clone occurred a few times. CDR3 in DNA: TGCGCCAGCAGCCAAGAGTTTAGACAGGTGGAACAGCCCCAGCATTTT. Translation: CASSQEFRQVEQPQHF. The chain combines TRBV4-3 with TRBJ1-5, with D perhaps TRBD1 (6 bases). There are 16 residues in the CDR3. V lost 0 bases, J lost 7 bases, and 16 bases lay in between. Per germline, CDR1 LGHNA and CDR2 YSLEER.

This chain uses TRBV11-3 with TRBJ2-1, with TRBD2 matching 7 bases. V gave up 0 bases and J gave up 8 bases; unmatched junction bases: 4. The CDR3 consists of 14 residues. The V gene's germline CDR1 is SGHNT and CDR2 YENEEA. This chain's CDR3 is CASSLDQGGDEQFF. The CDR3 DNA is TGTGCCAGCAGCTTAGATCAGGGAGGGGATGAGCAGTTCTTC.

The V and J genes are TRBV9 and TRBJ2-7; TRBD1 agrees at 11 bases. This CDR3 comprises 15 residues. Trimming took 4 bases from V and 5 from J; bases not matched to a gene: 8. Germline V gene data show CDR1 as SGDLS and CDR2 as YYNGEE. CDR3 amino acids: CASSPRTGGLNEQYF. The CDR3 DNA reads as TGTGCCAGCAGCCCAAGGACAGGGGGCTTGAACGAGCAGTACTTC.

This chain links TRBV4-1 with TRBJ2-1, with 8 bases aligning to TRBD2. The germline gives CDR1 MGHRA, CDR2 YSYEKL. The CDR3 has 17 amino acids. J lost 1 base, V lost 0 bases, and 5 bases had no gene match. The CDR3 nucleotides are TGCGCCAGCAGCCAAGATGGGGCGGGGGGATCCTACAATGAGCAGTTCTTC. This sequence encodes CASSQDGAGGSYNEQFF.

The CDR3 loop reads CASSVQNTEAFF. CDR3 in DNA: TGCGCCAGCAGTGTCCAGAACACTGAAGCTTTCTTT. J is TRBJ1-1 and V is TRBV10-2, with no clear D. The V gene's germline CDR1 is WSHSY and CDR2 SAAADI. The CDR3 runs 12 residues. V lost 4 bases to trimming and J lost 1 base, with 4 bases between them.

The chain carries TRBV19 and TRBJ1-2; D not certain. CDR3 length: 11 residues. From germline, CDR1 is LNHDA and CDR2 SQIVND (reference sequence). Trimming took off 5 bases at V and 10 bases at J, with 11 bases between the two ends. The CDR3 nucleotides are TGTGCCAGTAGTGAGGCAGACCTCTACACCTTC. Translated, it gives CASSEADLYTF.

The rearrangement joins TRBV5-6 to TRBJ2-3; 7 bases agree with TRBD1. Germline CDR1 is SGHDT and CDR2 is YYEEEE. The CDR3 extends over 12 amino acids. V lost 2 bases and J lost 7; bases outside the gene matches: 1. Here the CDR3 DNA reads TGTGCCAGCAGCTTAGGGGGCAATACGCAGTATTTT. It yields the protein CASSLGGNTQYF.

V gene TRBV9 combines with J gene TRBJ2-1; D may be TRBD2 (6 bases). V dropped 1 base and J dropped 8 bases, with 16 bases sitting between them. The CDR3 loop spans 15 amino acids. CDR1 is SGDLS, CDR2 YYNGEE, per germline. The CDR3 here is CASSVTAGRWDEQFF. The CDR3 nucleotides read TGTGCCAGCAGCGTAACCGCGGGGAGGTGGGATGAGCAGTTCTTC.

This clone was seen a handful of times. One junction end does not reproduce the germline sequence, and a read error may be involved. The chain combines TRBV7-7 with TRBJ2-7, with 10 bases fitting TRBD1. The CDR3 totals 14 residues. Per germline, CDR1 SSHAT and CDR2 FNYEAQ (reference sequence). The CDR3 protein is CASSQGQGSYEQYF. DNA for the CDR3: TGTGCTAGCAGCCAGGGACAGGGGAGCTACGAGCAGTACTTC.

This chain joins TRBV5-4 and TRBJ2-1; 7 nucleotides match TRBD2. The V and J ends lost 4 bases and 6 bases, in that order; junction bases with no gene match: 10. The CDR3 totals 15 residues. Germline-derived CDR1 and CDR2 are SGHNT and YYREEE (reference sequence). The CDR3 loop is CASSGAGPGTNEQFF. DNA of the CDR3: TGTGCCAGCAGCGGAGCGGGACCCGGAACCAATGAGCAGTTCTTC. The full variable domain, rest sourced from reference TRBV5-4 and TRBJ2-1, is ETGVTQSPTHLIKTRGQQVTLRCSSQSGHNTVSWYQQALGQGPQFIFQYYREEENGRGNFPPRFSGLQFPNYSSELNVNALELDDSALYLCASSGAGPGTNEQFFGPGTRLTVL.

CDR3 in amino acids: CASSSRTSGRGSDTQYF. CDR3 DNA sequence: TGTGCCAGCAGTTCACGGACTAGCGGGAGGGGATCAGATACGCAGTATTTT. V and J are TRBV27 and TRBJ2-3, with 15 positions matching TRBD2. The ends lost 4 bases at V and 4 bases at J; junction bases unmatched: 6. The CDR3 sequence is 17 residues long. Per germline, CDR1 MNHEY and CDR2 SMNVEV (reference sequence).

This clone turned up a few times. V usage is TRBV19 and J usage is TRBJ1-4; 8 bases agree with TRBD1. The CDR3 runs 14 residues. Germline-derived CDR1 and CDR2 are LNHDA and SQIVND (reference sequence). V lost 3 bases, J lost 8 bases, and 5 bases stayed unmatched. The CDR3 DNA follows: TGTGCCAGTAGTATCGGACAGGGAGGGGAAAAACTGTTTTTT. It specifies CASSIGQGGEKLFF.

The chain joins TRBV9 to TRBJ2-3; D not certain. The germline V and J ends were trimmed by 1 base and 6 bases, with 6 bases remaining between them. Per germline, CDR1 SGDLS and CDR2 YYNGEE. This CDR3 comprises 12 residues. CDR3 DNA sequence: TGTGCCAGCAGCGTATCGGAGGATACGCAGTATTTT. This codes for CASSVSEDTQYF.

V usage is TRBV6-1 and J usage is TRBJ2-3; 10 bases are shared with TRBD1. Germline CDR1 and CDR2: MNHNS and SASEGT. The V and J ends lost 1 base and 5 bases, in that order; junction bases with no gene match: 3. The CDR3 is 15 amino acids. The CDR3 reads CASSEGTGGRDTQYF. CDR3 in DNA: TGTGCCAGCAGTGAAGGGACAGGGGGGAGAGATACGCAGTATTTT.

The V and J genes are TRBV5-6 and TRBJ2-5; no firm D call. CDR1 SGHDT and CDR2 YYEEEE come from the germline V gene. Trimming pared 0 bases from V and 1 base from J, leaving 10 bases between. The CDR3 is 15 residues long. The CDR3 loop reads CASSLAPISQETQYF. CDR3 DNA sequence: TGTGCCAGCAGCTTGGCTCCGATCAGCCAAGAGACCCAGTACTTC.